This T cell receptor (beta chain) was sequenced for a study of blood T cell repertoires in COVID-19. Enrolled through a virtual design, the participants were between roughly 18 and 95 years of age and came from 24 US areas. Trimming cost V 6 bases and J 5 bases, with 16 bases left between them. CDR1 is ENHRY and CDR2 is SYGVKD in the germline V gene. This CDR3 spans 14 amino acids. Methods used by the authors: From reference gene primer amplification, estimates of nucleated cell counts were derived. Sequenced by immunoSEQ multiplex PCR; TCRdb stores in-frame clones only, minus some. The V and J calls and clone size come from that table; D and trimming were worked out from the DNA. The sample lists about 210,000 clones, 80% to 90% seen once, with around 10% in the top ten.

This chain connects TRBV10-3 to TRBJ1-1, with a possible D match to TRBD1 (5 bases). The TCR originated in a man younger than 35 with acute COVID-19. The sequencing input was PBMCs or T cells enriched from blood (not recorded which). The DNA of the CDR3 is TGTGCCATCAGGGGGGGGTTAATCTTTACTGAAGCTTTCTTT. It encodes CAIRGGLIFTEAFF.